The sequence of this T cell receptor (beta chain) was determined in a study of cytomegalovirus exposure and HLA in healthy donors. Everyone who donated was a healthy bone marrow donor. Of note for this clone: The antigen remains undetermined.

Study-wide points: TCR beta chains numbering under 200 were designated cytomegalovirus-associated.

Researchers ran the PCR with 60 Vbeta and 13 Jbeta primers. Method: immunoSEQ multiplex PCR; TCRdb's copy keeps in-frame clones and lacks some. The sample holds 150,000 to 250,000 clones; 82% are singletons and the top ten take 0.098%. J gave up 2 bases and V 4 bases, and 1 base lay outside the gene matches. The CDR3 covers 13 residues. The germline CDR1 and CDR2 sequences are SNHLY and FYNNEI. The V call is TRBV2, the J call TRBJ2-7; 8 bases fit TRBD1. The specimen sequenced was PBMCs. The source of this sequence is a boy under 10 years old in good health and CMV-seronegative. The CDR3 region has the DNA TGTGCCAGCAGTGTGGACAGGGCCTACGAGCAGTACTTC. Translated, it gives CASSVDRAYEQYF.